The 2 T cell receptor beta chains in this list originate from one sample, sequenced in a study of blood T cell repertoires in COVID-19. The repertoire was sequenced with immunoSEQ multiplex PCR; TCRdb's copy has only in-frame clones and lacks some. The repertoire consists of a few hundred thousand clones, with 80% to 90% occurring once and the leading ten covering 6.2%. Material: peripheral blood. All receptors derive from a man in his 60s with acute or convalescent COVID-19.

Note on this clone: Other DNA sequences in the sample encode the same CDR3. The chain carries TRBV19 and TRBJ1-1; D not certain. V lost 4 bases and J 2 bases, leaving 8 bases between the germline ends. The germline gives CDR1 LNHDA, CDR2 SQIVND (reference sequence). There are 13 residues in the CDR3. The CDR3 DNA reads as TGTGCCAGTAGTACCGGGGTAAACACTGAAGCTTTCTTT. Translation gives CASSTGVNTEAFF.

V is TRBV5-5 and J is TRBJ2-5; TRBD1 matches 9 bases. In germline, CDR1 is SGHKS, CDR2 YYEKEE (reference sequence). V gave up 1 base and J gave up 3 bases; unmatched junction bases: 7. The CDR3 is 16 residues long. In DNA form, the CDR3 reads TGTGCCAGCAGCTTGCGTTCCGGGACAGGGAAAGAGACCCAGTACTTC. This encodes CASSLRSGTGKETQYF.